A selection of T cell receptor beta chains follows, all from one sample in a study of identifying expanded T cells in peripheral blood. Sequenced by immunoSEQ multiplex PCR; TCRdb stores in-frame clones only, minus some. The data contain some 78,000 clones, around 89% of them seen just once; the ten biggest clones take up 15% to 20%. Sequencing input: blood. These receptors were taken from a person aged 18 to 75 in good health. CDR3s include the opening cysteine and the closing phenylalanine or tryptophan. The D gene is left open where the match is weak. Some rows mark clone size as missing; the rest say once, few, many or name a class of expanded clone.

J gene,D gene,clone size,V gene,CDR3 DNA,CDR3 protein
TRBJ1-1,.,.,TRBV6-4,TGTGCCAGCAGTGCGGAACTGAACACTGAAGCTTTCTTT,CASSAELNTEAFF
TRBJ2-1,.,.,TRBV6-6,TGTGCCAGCAGGCAGGGGGGGAGACCGACCAATGAGCAGTTCTTC,CASRQGGRPTNEQFF
TRBJ2-1,.,.,TRBV5-1,TGCGCCAGCAGCTTGGCCGGGCCGGGGGGCGATGAGCAGTTCTTC,CASSLAGPGGDEQFF
TRBJ1-6,TRBD1,.,TRBV6-1,TGTGCCAGCAGGAGGGACAGCCCCTATAATTCACCCCTCCACTTT,CASRRDSPYNSPLHF
TRBJ1-6,.,.,TRBV7-6,TGTGCCAGCAGCTTAGGTGAATCTCGGTCACCCCTCCACTTT,CASSLGESRSPLHF
TRBJ1-5,.,.,TRBV27,TGTGCCAGCAGTACCCGGGACGGACGGCATCAGCCCCAGCATTTT,CASSTRDGRHQPQHF
TRBJ2-1,.,.,TRBV10-3,TGTGCCATCAGTGAATCAGGGGAGCCCTACAATGAGCAGTTCTTC,CAISESGEPYNEQFF
TRBJ1-2,.,.,TRBV28,TGTGCCAGCAGTTGGGGTAGGGCCCTTTATGGCTACACCTTC,CASSWGRALYGYTF
TRBJ1-2,TRBD1,.,TRBV6-5,TGTGCCAGCAGTTACAAGGACAGGTCCTTCGGCTACACCTTC,CASSYKDRSFGYTF
TRBJ1-6,.,.,TRBV19,TGTGCCAGTAGTTCGGGTCCGGGCTCCTATAATTCACCCCTCCACTTT,CASSSGPGSYNSPLHF
TRBJ1-2,.,.,TRBV19,TGTGCCAGTCTTCCCCCTGAATTGAACTATGGCTACACCTTC,CASLPPELNYGYTF
TRBJ1-1,.,.,TRBV19,TGTGCCAGTAGTACCCGAGGGCGGGGGACGAGCACTGAAGCTTTCTTT,CASSTRGRGTSTEAFF
TRBJ2-6,.,.,TRBV19,TGTGCCAGTAGATCGGGGTTAGGGTCTGGGGCCAACGTCCTGACTTTC,CASRSGLGSGANVLTF
TRBJ2-7,TRBD1,.,TRBV5-1,TGCGCCAGCAGCGCGACAGGGGTTACCTACGAGCAGTACTTC,CASSATGVTYEQYF
TRBJ2-5,TRBD2,.,TRBV30,TGTGCCTGGAGTGTACTAGCGGGGGGCTGGGAGACCCAGTACTTC,CAWSVLAGGWETQYF
TRBJ2-7,.,.,TRBV4-3,TGCGCCAGCAGCCAAGTATTGGTCCAACGAGCCTACGAGCAGTACTTC,CASSQVLVQRAYEQYF
TRBJ1-3,.,.,TRBV10-3,TGTGCCATCAGTAAAATGACCGGGGATCCTGGAAACACCATATATTTT,CAISKMTGDPGNTIYF
TRBJ1-1,.,once,TRBV19,TGTGCCAGTTCCCCGTACAGGGTGGGAGCTGAAGCTTTCTTT,CASSPYRVGAEAFF
TRBJ2-7,.,.,TRBV4-1,TGCGCCAGCAGCCAAGCCAGGGGTGCCTACGAGCAGTACTTC,CASSQARGAYEQYF
TRBJ2-5,.,.,TRBV6-1,TGTGCCAGCAGTGAAGTCCGAGAGGAGACCCAGTACTTC,CASSEVREETQYF
TRBJ2-7,TRBD1,.,TRBV7-9,TGTGCCAGCAGCTTAGAGCGGGACAGGGGAAGGGACGAGCAGTACTTC,CASSLERDRGRDEQYF
TRBJ2-7,.,.,TRBV6-5,TGTGCCAGCAGTTACGGTGACTACAGCTCCTACGAGCAGTACTTC,CASSYGDYSSYEQYF
TRBJ2-3,TRBD2,.,TRBV18,TGTGCCAGCTCACCTAGCGCAGGGAGGGCCACAGATACGCAGTATTTT,CASSPSAGRATDTQYF
TRBJ2-1,.,.,TRBV4-1,TGCGCCAGCAGCCATATCCGGGATGAGCAGTTCTTC,CASSHIRDEQFF
TRBJ2-3,TRBD2,.,TRBV6-6,TGTGCCAGCTCCCCGGGACTAGGGGCAGATACGCAGTATTTT,CASSPGLGADTQYF
TRBJ2-5,TRBD1,once,TRBV4-2,TGTGCCAGCAGCCTCCAGGGACAGGGGGTTAAGGAGACCCAGTACTTC,CASSLQGQGVKETQYF
TRBJ1-4,.,.,TRBV11-2,TGTGCCAGCAGCCTTAGGGGGGGGCCTAATGAAAAACTGTTTTTT,CASSLRGGPNEKLFF
TRBJ2-7,TRBD2,.,TRBV9,TGTGCCAGCAGCGTAGGAGGAGGAGCGGGAAGGGTCGCCGAGCAGTACTTC,CASSVGGGAGRVAEQYF